The 27 T cell receptor beta chains below were found in one sample sequenced in a study of blood T cells in healthy people across ages. Alongside a J-beta primer mix, a sample-barcoded 5' primer served in a second PCR lasting about 7 to 12 cycles. MiXCR, applied by TCRdb to the 5' RACE reads, yields one record per CDR3 protein. Here the sample spans some 850,000 distinct CDR3 sequences, roughly 25% being singletons. This sample was shared with a second study, whose subject was T cells of mothers and their children.

The sequencing sample was made of blood. These receptors all come from a boy aged 5-17 years in good health.

In its sample, this clonotype was seen many times. The chain recombines TRBV18 with TRBJ2-7; the D is unclear. Per germline, CDR1 KGHSH and CDR2 LQKENI. V was clipped by 6 bases and J by 2 bases, with 11 bases between them. CDR3 length: 13 residues. CDR3 DNA sequence: TGTGCCAGCTCCCTTGGTCGTGCCTACGAGCAGTACTTC. Protein sequence: CASSLGRAYEQYF.

The CDR3 region is CASSPMVRETQYF. As DNA, the CDR3 is TGTGCCAGCAGCCCGATGGTTCGAGAGACCCAGTACTTC. The J gene is TRBJ2-5, the V gene TRBV3-1; D gene ambiguous. Germline V CDR1 and CDR2: LGHDT, YNNKEL (reference sequence). The CDR3 length is 13 residues. Trimming cost V 4 bases and J 4 bases, with 10 bases left between them.

The V call is TRBV11-2, the J call TRBJ2-1; TRBD1 matches 9 bases. The end of the DNA aligns better with TRBJ2-5, so the J call may be wrong. Germline-derived CDR1 and CDR2 are SGHAT and FQNNGV. This CDR3 region has 16 residues. The CDR3: CASSLTGGQGWETQYF. The DNA of the CDR3 is TGTGCCAGCAGCTTGACCGGGGGACAGGGTTGGGAGACCCAGTACTTC.

There are a few counts of this clonotype. The chain recombines TRBV6-5 with TRBJ1-2; 8 bases align to TRBD1. The CDR3 has 16 amino acids. Unmatched junction bases numbered 15, after V lost 4 bases and J lost 8 bases. Germline values: CDR1 MNHEY, CDR2 SVGAGI. The CDR3 reads CASSSGQASMGDGYTF. Written as DNA, the CDR3 is TGTGCCAGCAGTTCGGGACAGGCGTCGATGGGGGACGGCTACACCTTC.

This clonotype was detected a few times. The chain is built from TRBV7-6 and TRBJ1-3; D call uncertain. Germline loops: CDR1 SGHVS, CDR2 FNYEAQ. Trimming took 5 bases from V and 0 from J, leaving 8 bases between them. This CDR3 is built from 14 residues. This chain's CDR3 is CASSNRSSGNTIYF. The CDR3 nucleotides read TGTGCCAGCAGCAACCGGAGCTCTGGAAACACCATATATTTT.

Details on this clonotype: This clone may be a read error of a much larger clone one base away. The chain couples TRBV12-3 or TRBV12-4 to TRBJ2-1, with 8 nucleotides matching TRBD2. The V and J ends lost 7 bases and 9 bases, in that order; junction bases with no gene match: 14. This CDR3 is 15 amino acids long. This chain's CDR3 is CASTGLTGGRSEQFF. The CDR3 region has the DNA TGTGCCAGCACCGGACTAACGGGGGGGCGGAGTGAGCAGTTCTTC.

This clonotype was picked up a small number of times. Because the CDR3's place on the DNA is in doubt, the DNA is left out and the CDR3 is given as listed by TCRdb. The chain's CDR3 is CASSKVGQGISYEQYF. The J gene is TRBJ2-7, the V gene TRBV21-1; TRBD1, the table's D call, was not compared with the DNA. TRBV21-1 is recorded as a pseudogene. The CDR3 is 16 amino acids in total, end residues counted.

The genes are TRBV7-9 and TRBJ2-6; no clear D gene. The CDR3 sequence is 16 residues long. The germline V gene encodes CDR1 SEHNR and CDR2 FQNEAQ (reference sequence). Trimming pared 5 bases from V and 7 bases from J, leaving 18 bases between. CDR3 bases: TGTGCCAGCAGCGAGAAGGGCTCTGGGTTTGCCAACGTCCTGACTTTC. This translates into CASSEKGSGFANVLTF.

This clonotype came up a few times. The V call is TRBV5-1, the J call TRBJ2-5; possible D gene TRBD2, 6 bases. The CDR3 has 16 residues. The V and J ends lost 4 bases and 2 bases respectively, with 18 bases between them. Germline assignment: CDR1 SGHRS and CDR2 YFSETQ. CDR3 amino acids: CASSATGGTVQETQYF. The CDR3 coding sequence is TGCGCCAGCAGCGCCACTGGGGGGACTGTACAAGAGACCCAGTACTTC.

The V and J genes are TRBV6-6 and TRBJ2-2; 13 bases fit TRBD2. Germline CDR1 is MNHNY and CDR2 is SVGAGI (reference sequence). The CDR3 has 18 amino acids. V lost 4 bases, J lost 4 bases, and 9 bases stayed unmatched. The CDR3 protein is CASSWGLAGTGGTGELFF. The DNA of the CDR3 is TGTGCCAGCAGTTGGGGACTAGCGGGGACAGGGGGCACCGGGGAGCTGTTTTTT.

This chain uses TRBV13 with TRBJ2-3, with 12 bases identical to TRBD1. The CDR3 sequence is 16 residues long. From germline, CDR1 is PRHDT and CDR2 FYEKMQ (reference sequence). The trim removed 5 bases at V and 5 bases at J, leaving 8 bases unmatched. CDR3 bases: TGTGCCAGCAGCCCCTCGGGACAGGGGGCAGTAGATACGCAGTATTTT. Its protein is CASSPSGQGAVDTQYF.

The chain is built from TRBV2 and TRBJ2-5; D possibly uses TRBD1 or TRBD2 (5 bases each). The J call is uncertain, as TRBJ2-1 better fits the DNA end. Germline lookup yields CDR1 SNHLY and CDR2 FYNNEI. The length of the CDR3 is 12 residues. Written as DNA, the CDR3 is TGTGCCAGGGGGGTAGTCCGTCGCGAGCAGTTCTTC. It codes for CARGVVRREQFF.

This clonotype was seen only a few times. The CDR3 loop is CASSPGPLDTQYF. In DNA form, the CDR3 reads TGTGCCAGCTCACCGGGACCTTTAGATACGCAGTATTTT. The genes are TRBV18 and TRBJ2-3, with D possibly being TRBD1 or TRBD2 (5 bases each). Germline V gene sequence: CDR1 KGHSH, CDR2 LQKENI. Trimming left V 3 bases short and J 5 bases short, with 9 bases between. This CDR3 has 13 residues.

The chain has TRBV9 and TRBJ1-5; 9 bases agree with TRBD1. The CDR3 loop spans 16 amino acids. The J segment lost 7 bases and the V segment lost 4 bases, leaving 12 bases of the junction unmatched. Germline CDR1 and CDR2: SGDLS and YYNGEE. The CDR3 DNA reads as TGTGCCAGCAGCATACCGGGACAGGGTAGGGACCAGCCCCAGCATTTT. It specifies CASSIPGQGRDQPQHF.

This clonotype was counted many times. The CDR3 is CASIGSGGNNEQFF. DNA of the CDR3: TGTGCCAGCATTGGGAGCGGGGGGAACAATGAGCAGTTCTTC. The chain joins TRBV7-9 to TRBJ2-1; TRBD2 matches 9 bases. CDR1 SEHNR and CDR2 FQNEAQ come from the germline V gene (reference sequence). The CDR3 runs 14 residues. The V segment lost 7 bases and the J segment 5 bases; nucleotides outside the gene matches: 6. Full variable domain (outside the CDR3, taken from reference TRBV7-9 and TRBJ2-1): DTGVSQNPRHKITKRGQNVTFRCDPISEHNRLYWYRQTLGQGPEFLTYFQNEAQLEKSRLLSDRFSAERPKGSFSTLEIQRTEQGDSAMYLCASIGSGGNNEQFFGPGTRLTVL.

CDR3 protein: CASADGADGYTF. CDR3 in DNA: TGTGCCAGCGCGGATGGGGCCGATGGCTACACCTTC. The V call is TRBV7-8, the J call TRBJ1-2, with D perhaps TRBD1 (5 bases). Germline V lookup: CDR1 SGHVS, CDR2 FQNEAQ. Between the trimmed V and J ends, which lost 8 bases and 6 bases, there was a span of 13 bases. CDR3 length equals 12 residues. The full variable domain, completed using reference TRBV7-8 and TRBJ1-2, is GAGVSQSPRYKVAKRGQDVALRCDPISGHVSLFWYQQALGQGPEFLTYFQNEAQLDKSGLPSDRFFAERPEGSVSTLKIQRTQQEDSAVYLCASADGADGYTFGSGTRLTVV.

This clonotype was seen more than once but under ten times. The chain has TRBV29-1 and TRBJ2-7; possibly TRBD1 or TRBD2 for D (6 bases each). Germline V gives CDR1 SQVTM, CDR2 ANQGSEA. The CDR3 sequence is 12 residues long. V lost 6 bases, J lost 2 bases, and 11 bases lay in between. The CDR3 DNA reads TGCAGCGTCGAGAGGGGGGCCTACGAGCAGTACTTC. It specifies CSVERGAYEQYF.

J is TRBJ2-4 and V is TRBV4-1; 7 nucleotides agree with TRBD2. Germline V gene data show CDR1 as MGHRA and CDR2 as YSYEKL. The CDR3 runs 14 residues. V shed 6 bases and J 3 bases; nucleotides not matched to a gene: 5. The CDR3 DNA reads TGCGCCAGCAGTCAAAGCGGGGTCAAAAACATTCAGTACTTC. Translating it yields CASSQSGVKNIQYF.

This clonotype was observed a handful of times. The CDR3 DNA reads as TGCAGCGTACTAGTAGCGGGGTTCACAGATACGCAGTATTTT. It translates to CSVLVAGFTDTQYF. The chain recombines TRBV29-1 with TRBJ2-3; 8 positions match TRBD2. With 6 bases clipped from V and 2 bases from J, the junction kept 7 bases outside the gene matches. The CDR3 loop spans 14 amino acids. In germline, CDR1 is SQVTM, CDR2 ANQGSEA.

The chain uses TRBV19 and TRBJ2-3, with D unresolved. V was pared by 3 bases and J by 4 bases, with 5 bases between. The V gene's germline CDR1 is LNHDA and CDR2 SQIVND (reference sequence). This CDR3 comprises 12 residues. The CDR3 reads CASSIPSDTQYF. The CDR3 nucleotides are TGTGCCAGTAGTATTCCCTCAGATACGCAGTATTTT. The variable domain in full, completed from reference TRBV19 and TRBJ2-3, reads DGGITQSPKYLFRKEGQNVTLSCEQNLNHDAMYWYRQDPGQGLRLIYYSQIVNDFQKGDIAEGYSVSREKKESFPLTVTSAQKNPTAFYLCASSIPSDTQYFGPGTRLTVL.

The table lists this clonotype with a few counts. The V call is TRBV7-2, the J call TRBJ1-5, with D possibly matching TRBD1 (5 bases). V was pared by 8 bases and J by 0 bases, with 14 bases between. The germline V gene encodes CDR1 SGHTA and CDR2 FQGNSA. The CDR3 totals 15 residues. The CDR3 coding sequence is TGTGCCAGCCGAACGAGGGGAGTTAGCAATCAGCCCCAGCATTTT. It is translated as CASRTRGVSNQPQHF.

This clonotype has a handful of counts. The chain uses TRBV9 and TRBJ2-5; the D gene is possibly TRBD2 (5 bases). Per the germline V gene, CDR1 is SGDLS and CDR2 is YYNGEE. This CDR3 has 14 residues. V dropped 3 bases and J dropped 3 bases, with 12 bases sitting between them. The CDR3 region is CASSASAAEETQYF. The CDR3 DNA reads as TGTGCCAGCAGCGCCTCTGCAGCGGAAGAGACCCAGTACTTC. Using reference TRBV9 and TRBJ2-5 for the parts outside the CDR3, the full variable domain is DSGVTQTPKHLITATGQRVTLRCSPRSGDLSVYWYQQSLDQGLQFLIQYYNGEERAKGNILERFSAQQFPDLHSELNLSSLELGDSALYFCASSASAAEETQYFGPGTRLLVL.

V usage is TRBV28 and J usage is TRBJ1-1; D might be TRBD1 (5 bases). The CDR3 is made up of 14 amino acids. CDR1 and CDR2 from the germline V gene are MDHEN and SYDVKM. V lost 2 bases and J lost 7, with 14 bases in between. CDR3 bases: TGTGCCAGCAGTTTAGAGGGTGGGGGTCTTGAAGCTTTCTTT. Its protein is CASSLEGGGLEAFF.

This clonotype came up a few times. This rearrangement joins TRBV29-1 to TRBJ2-3; 8 bases fit TRBD1. Germline CDR1 is SQVTM and CDR2 is ANQGSEA. There are 14 residues in the CDR3. J lost 1 base, V lost 6 bases, and 6 bases had no gene match. DNA for the CDR3: TGCAGCGTACCCAGGGGGCGCGGCACAGATACGCAGTATTTT. Protein product: CSVPRGRGTDTQYF.

Concerning this clonotype itself: The junction departs from the called germline gene at one end, perhaps through a read error. The chain joins TRBV7-7 to TRBJ2-5, with D unclear. The end of the DNA aligns better with TRBJ2-1, so the J call may be wrong. From germline, CDR1 is SSHAT and CDR2 FNYEAQ (reference sequence). This CDR3 contains 13 residues. The CDR3 region has the DNA TGTGCTAGCAGCAATCCGACGCCCAATGAGCAGTTCTTC. Residues: CASSNPTPNEQFF.

This clonotype has just a few counts. The chain is built from TRBV28 and TRBJ2-3, with 11 bases that match TRBD1. Trimming removed 1 base from V and 5 bases from J; junction bases left unmatched: 8. Germline lookup yields CDR1 MDHEN and CDR2 SYDVKM. The CDR3 contains 17 residues. The CDR3 loop reads CASSLSYGTGGRDTQYF. CDR3 in DNA: TGTGCCAGCAGTTTATCCTACGGGACAGGGGGGAGAGATACGCAGTATTTT.

The chain employs TRBV12-3 or TRBV12-4 and TRBJ1-1; possible D gene TRBD1, 5 bases. There are 14 residues in the CDR3. Trimming cost V 2 bases and J 4 bases, with 11 bases left between them. The CDR3 spells CASSLRGESTEAFF. The CDR3 DNA reads TGTGCCAGCAGTTTAAGGGGTGAGAGCACTGAAGCTTTCTTT.